This TCR beta chain was identified during a study of human T cells and chemical hapten exposure. For the study at large: After 6 days, upper back 0.01% DPC patch tests were scored. Alopecia areata, totalis or universalis was found in mostly female patients. The study's findings and limits: Versus controls, significantly more large CDR3 similarity clusters arose from expanded TCRs.

Time point defined: patch test 2, 6 weeks after DPC sensitization. Indicated treatment: therapeutic diphenylcyclopropenone sensitization with weekly scalp DPC. TCRdb independently ran MiXCR on the RACE reads; one entry per CDR3 protein. The sample shows about 140,000 distinct CDR3 sequences, around 11% of them seen only once. This clonotype has only a few counts. The antigen is not known. The V gene's germline CDR1 is DFQATT and CDR2 SNEGSKA (reference sequence). The CDR3 sequence is 14 residues long. The V and J ends lost 5 bases and 5 bases respectively, with 18 bases between them. The TCR sequence derives from a woman aged 50 to 65 with alopecia areata. Some clones in this sample may be carry-over from other donors' samples. The rearrangement uses TRBV20-1 and TRBJ1-1; D perhaps matches TRBD1 (6 bases). The sequencing used whole blood, collected in connection with sensitization to the hapten diphenylcyclopropenone (DPC). CDR3 sequence reads: CSAPGVGSRTEAFF. CDR3 DNA sequence: TGCAGTGCTCCAGGGGTGGGGTCTAGGACTGAAGCTTTCTTT.